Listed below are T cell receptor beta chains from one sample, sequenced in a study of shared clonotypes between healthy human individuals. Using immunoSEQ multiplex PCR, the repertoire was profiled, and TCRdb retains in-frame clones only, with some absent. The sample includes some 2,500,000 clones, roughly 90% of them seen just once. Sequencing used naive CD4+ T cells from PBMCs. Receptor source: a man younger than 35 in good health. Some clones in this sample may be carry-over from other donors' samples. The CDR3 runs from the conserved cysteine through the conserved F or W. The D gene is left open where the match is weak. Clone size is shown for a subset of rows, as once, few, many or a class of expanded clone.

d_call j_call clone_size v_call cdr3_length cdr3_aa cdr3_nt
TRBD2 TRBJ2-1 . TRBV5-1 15 CASSLLAGETNEQFF TGCGCCAGCAGCTTGTTAGCGGGAGAGACCAATGAGCAGTTCTTC
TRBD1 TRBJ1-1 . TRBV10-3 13 CAIRGQGGTEAFF TGTGCCATCAGAGGACAGGGGGGCACTGAAGCTTTCTTT
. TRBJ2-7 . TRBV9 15 CASSVAPGENYEQYF TGTGCCAGCAGCGTAGCCCCAGGGGAAAACTACGAGCAGTACTTC
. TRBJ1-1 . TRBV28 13 CASSFSGTNEAFF TGTGCCAGCAGTTTCTCCGGGACAAATGAAGCTTTCTTT
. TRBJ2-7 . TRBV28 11 CATQKAYEQYF TGTGCCACCCAAAAGGCTTACGAGCAGTACTTC
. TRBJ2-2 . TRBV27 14 CASSLSMPTGELFF TGTGCCAGCAGTTTGAGTATGCCTACCGGGGAGCTGTTTTTT
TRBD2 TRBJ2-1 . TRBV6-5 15 CASKGAGGPYNEQFF TGTGCCAGCAAGGGAGCGGGAGGGCCTTACAATGAGCAGTTCTTC
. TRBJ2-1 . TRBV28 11 CASSLANEQFF TGTGCCAGCAGTTTAGCCAATGAGCAGTTCTTC
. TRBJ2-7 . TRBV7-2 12 CASGHADRQQYF TGTGCCAGCGGCCATGCGGACCGCCAGCAGTACTTC
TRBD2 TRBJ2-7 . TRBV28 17 CASSPLTSGASSYEQYF TGTGCCAGCAGTCCTTTGACTAGCGGGGCCAGTTCCTACGAGCAGTACTTC
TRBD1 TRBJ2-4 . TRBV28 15 CASSPAGTGRYIQYF TGTGCCAGCAGTCCCGCCGGGACAGGGAGGTACATTCAGTACTTC
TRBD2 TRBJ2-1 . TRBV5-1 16 CASSFKTSGADSWQFF TGCGCCAGCAGCTTCAAAACTAGCGGGGCAGATTCTTGGCAGTTCTTC
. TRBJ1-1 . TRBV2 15 CASSQIRDRSTEAFF TGTGCCAGCAGCCAGATTAGAGACAGGAGCACTGAAGCTTTCTTT
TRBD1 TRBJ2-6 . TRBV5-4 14 CASRQGTGANVLTF TGTGCCAGCAGACAGGGGACCGGGGCCAACGTCCTGACTTTC
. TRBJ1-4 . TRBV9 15 CASSRSPGGNEKLFF TGTGCCAGCAGCCGCTCTCCGGGGGGAAATGAAAAACTGTTTTTT
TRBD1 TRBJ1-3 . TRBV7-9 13 CASSYDRTGAIYF TGTGCCAGCAGCTATGACCGGACAGGGGCCATATATTTT
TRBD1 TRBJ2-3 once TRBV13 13 CASSRTGLDTQYF TGTGCCAGCAGCCGGACAGGGTTAGATACGCAGTATTTT
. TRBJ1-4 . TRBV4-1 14 CASRRAPTNEKLFF TGCGCCAGCAGACGAGCGCCAACTAATGAAAAACTGTTTTTT
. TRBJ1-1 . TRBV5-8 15 CASSLVGVMNTEAFF TGTGCCAGCAGCTTGGTTGGGGTCATGAACACTGAAGCTTTCTTT